Many counts were recorded for the clone carrying this T cell receptor (beta chain). A previously described protocol, modified, built RNA-based TCR cDNA libraries. TCRdb passed the 5' RACE reads through MiXCR, listing each CDR3 protein once. This table holds 350,000 to 400,000 distinct CDR3 sequences, about 28% found once. This entry comes from a study of identical twins' blood T cells. Deletions cut 7 bases from V and 4 bases from J, with 14 bases between. CDR3 size: 14 residues. CDR1 and CDR2 from the germline V gene are MNHNS and SASEGT. The V call is TRBV6-1, the J call TRBJ1-5; D may be TRBD1 (5 bases). The sample consisted of PBMCs. The sequence came from a woman between 18 and 50 years old in good health. This CDR3 reads CASIPTVNNQPQHF. The CDR3 DNA reads as TGTGCCAGCATCCCGACAGTCAATAATCAGCCCCAGCATTTT.